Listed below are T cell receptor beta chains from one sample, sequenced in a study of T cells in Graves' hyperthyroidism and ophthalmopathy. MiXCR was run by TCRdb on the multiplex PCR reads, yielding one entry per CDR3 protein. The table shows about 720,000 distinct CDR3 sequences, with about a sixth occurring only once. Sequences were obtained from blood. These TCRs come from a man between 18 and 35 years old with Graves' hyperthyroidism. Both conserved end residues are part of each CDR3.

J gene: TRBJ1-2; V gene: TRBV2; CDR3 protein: CASSEYAFYGYTF
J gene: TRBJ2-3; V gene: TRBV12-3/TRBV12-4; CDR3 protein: CVSSGGLTAGPDTQYF
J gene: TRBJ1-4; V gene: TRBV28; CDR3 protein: CASTLAGTATNEKLFF
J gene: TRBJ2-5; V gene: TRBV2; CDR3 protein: CASRGTSGRDLRTQYF
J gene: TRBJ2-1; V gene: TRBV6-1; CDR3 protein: CASREAGGWYEQFF
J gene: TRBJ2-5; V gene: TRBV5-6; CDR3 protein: CASRVRTGEETQYF
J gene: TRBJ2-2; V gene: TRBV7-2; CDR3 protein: CASSLTPLALNTGELFF
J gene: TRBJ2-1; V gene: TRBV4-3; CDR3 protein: CASSQDLRDNEQFF
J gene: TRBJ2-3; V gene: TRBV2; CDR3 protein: CASSELARATDTQYF
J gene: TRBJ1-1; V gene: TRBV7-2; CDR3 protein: CASSLGASNTEAFF
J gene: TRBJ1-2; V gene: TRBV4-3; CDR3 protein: CASSEDSTTTYGYTF
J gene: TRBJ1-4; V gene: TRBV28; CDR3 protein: CASRAGSGATNEKLFF
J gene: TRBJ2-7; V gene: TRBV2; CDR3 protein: CASRYGIQRYEQYF
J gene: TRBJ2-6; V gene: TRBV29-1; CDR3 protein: CSVDGKSGANVLTF
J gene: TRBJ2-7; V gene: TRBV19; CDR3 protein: CASSAQLDDYEQYF
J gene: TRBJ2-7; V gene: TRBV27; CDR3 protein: CASSFRGHEQYF
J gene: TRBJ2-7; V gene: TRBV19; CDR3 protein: CASSMAGGAEQYF
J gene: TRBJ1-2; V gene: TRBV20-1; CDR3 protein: CSARDQDYGYTF
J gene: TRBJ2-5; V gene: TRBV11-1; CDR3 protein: CASSFSSVTGETQYF
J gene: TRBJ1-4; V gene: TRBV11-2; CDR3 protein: CASSLYLNEKLFF
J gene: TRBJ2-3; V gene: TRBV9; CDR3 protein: CASSVDRGEGSTDTQYF
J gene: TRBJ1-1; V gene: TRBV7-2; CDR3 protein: CASSHGHLNTEAFF
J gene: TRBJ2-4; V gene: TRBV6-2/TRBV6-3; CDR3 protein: CASGAKNIQYF
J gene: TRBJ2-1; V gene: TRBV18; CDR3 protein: CASSDGPSWDEQFF
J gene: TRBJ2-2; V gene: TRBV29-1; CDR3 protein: CSVERRQGKTGELFF
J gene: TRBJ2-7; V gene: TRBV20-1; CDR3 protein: CSARPTGQSYEQYF
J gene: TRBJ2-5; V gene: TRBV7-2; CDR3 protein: CASSLSQTRKETQYF
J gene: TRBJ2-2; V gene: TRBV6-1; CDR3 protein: CASTRGNTGELFF
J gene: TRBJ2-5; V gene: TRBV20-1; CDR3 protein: CSALQGIRETQYF
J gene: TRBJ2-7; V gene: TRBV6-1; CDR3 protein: CASRTGQNYEQYF
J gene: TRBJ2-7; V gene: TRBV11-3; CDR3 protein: CASSLEASFQHTFGGYYEQYF
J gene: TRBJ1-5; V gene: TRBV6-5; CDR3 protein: CASSYSDREGQPQHF
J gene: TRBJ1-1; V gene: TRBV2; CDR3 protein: CASGVTYGVRNTEAFF
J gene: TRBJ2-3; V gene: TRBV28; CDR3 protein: CASSRRTGTDTQYF
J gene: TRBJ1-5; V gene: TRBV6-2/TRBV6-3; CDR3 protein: CASSYRRQTIPGGNQPQHF
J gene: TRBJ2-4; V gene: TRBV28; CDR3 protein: CASSLEGSGAKNIQYF